The source of this TCR beta chain is a study of glioma-infiltrating T cells. Comments on this clonotype: Its matching antigen is unknown.

The CDR3 runs 16 residues. Germline-derived CDR1 and CDR2 are ENHRY and SYGVKD. Trimming removed 2 bases at V and 2 bases at J, with 13 bases between. Using RNA template, CDR3s of TCR alpha and beta were amplified with iRepertoire arm-PCR. Via MiXCR, TCRdb re-called the multiplex PCR reads, giving one row per CDR3 protein. The sample holds 150,000 to 200,000 distinct CDR3 sequences, 32% seen once. The study's findings and limits: Non-neoplastic patients had below-expected tissue-blood divergence, while all gliomas exceeded expectation. Only very few CDR3 sequences appeared in both tissue and blood.

The chain has TRBV10-3 and TRBJ1-5, with unresolved D. The sample comprised glioma tissue, nonneoplastic brain tissue, or PBMCs (not recorded which). This TCR was sampled from a human donor with low-grade glioma or glioblastoma, undergoing nonglioma brain surgery, or in good health (not recorded which). CDR3 protein: CAISEDLRVRNQPQHF. CDR3 coding DNA: TGTGCCATCAGTGAGGACCTCCGGGTACGCAATCAGCCCCAGCATTTT.